This is a list of T cell receptor beta chains from one sample in a study of T-cell memory formation after mild COVID-19. Each CDR3 protein gets one entry after TCRdb re-called the 5' RACE reads with MiXCR. This sample yields 190,000 or so distinct CDR3 sequences, of which around 21% are seen a single time; 23% belongs to the top ten. Sequencing used PBMCs or a T cell subset sorted from them (not recorded which). Receptor source: an adult woman who had mild COVID-19 (a few samples of this study predate the infection). Cell type and time point are not known. Both conserved end residues are part of each CDR3. The D gene is left open where the match is weak. Expanded clones are given a class, and other clones once, few, many or no size at all.

12	TRBD1	NA	TRBV20-1	TRBJ2-5	TGCAGTGCTGGGGACAGGCAAGAGACCCAGTACTTC	CSAGDRQETQYF
15	NA	many	TRBV4-3	TRBJ2-1	TGCGCCAGCAGCCAAGCGGCAGGGCCATACAATGAGCAGTTCTTC	CASSQAAGPYNEQFF
14	TRBD1	NA	TRBV7-9	TRBJ1-1	TGTGCCAGCAGCGGAACGACAGGGCGCGCTGAAGCTTTCTTT	CASSGTTGRAEAFF
14	NA	few	TRBV7-6	TRBJ2-2	TGTGCCAGCAGCTTAGACGGGGGAACCGGGGAGCTGTTTTTT	CASSLDGGTGELFF
14	TRBD1	NA	TRBV5-1	TRBJ1-1	TGCGCCAGCAGCGTCGGGACAGGGGATACTGAAGCTTTCTTT	CASSVGTGDTEAFF
14	NA	NA	TRBV20-1	TRBJ2-1	TGCAGTGCACTAGCATTGGCTAGCTACAATGAGCAGTTCTTC	CSALALASYNEQFF
13	TRBD1	NA	TRBV19	TRBJ2-1	TGTGCCAGTAGTCCCGGGACAGGGTATGAGCAGTTCTTC	CASSPGTGYEQFF
15	NA	NA	TRBV27	TRBJ1-4	TGTGCCAGCAGTTTATCATCGGGGGCGCCGGCAAAACTGTTTTTT	CASSLSSGAPAKLFF
15	NA	few	TRBV15	TRBJ2-5	TGTGCCACCAGCAGCCTTTCCAGTGCCCGGGAGACCCAGTACTTC	CATSSLSSARETQYF
16	NA	many	TRBV4-1	TRBJ2-7	TGCGCCAGCAGCCAAGATCTCGAGACAGGATCCTACGAGCAGTACTTC	CASSQDLETGSYEQYF
15	NA	NA	TRBV4-2	TRBJ2-3	TGTGCCAGCAGCCAAGATTGGACAGAGACAGATACGCAGTATTTT	CASSQDWTETDTQYF
18	TRBD1	NA	TRBV7-9	TRBJ2-2	TGTGCCAGCACCCTGGATGTGGGACAGGGTAGAAATGCCGGGGAGCTGTTTTTT	CASTLDVGQGRNAGELFF
19	TRBD1	NA	TRBV12-3/TRBV12-4	TRBJ2-6	TGTGCCAGCACCCTCGACAGGGGGTCCCCGTACTCTGGGGCCAACGTCCTGACTTTC	CASTLDRGSPYSGANVLTF
13	NA	many	TRBV7-6	TRBJ2-3	TGTGCCAGCAGCCTTGGGGTGTCAGATACGCAGTATTTT	CASSLGVSDTQYF
15	NA	few	TRBV4-1	TRBJ2-5	TGCGCCAGCAGCCAAGAGGAGCGGGCCCAAGAGACCCAGTACTTC	CASSQEERAQETQYF
17	TRBD1	few	TRBV5-1	TRBJ2-3	TGCGCCAGCAGCCTATACCCGACAGGGGGCGCAGCAGATACGCAGTATTTT	CASSLYPTGGAADTQYF
16	TRBD2	NA	TRBV7-9	TRBJ2-4	TGTGCCAGCAGCCCCCTAGGTGCGGGGGAGAAAAACATTCAGTACTTC	CASSPLGAGEKNIQYF
17	NA	NA	TRBV24-1	TRBJ2-2	TGTGCCACCAGTGATGGTAGCTACACCCGTTCCACCGGGGAGCTGTTTTTT	CATSDGSYTRSTGELFF
16	NA	NA	TRBV2	TRBJ2-7	TGTGCCAGCAGTGAAGGTATCAGGGAACCGACCTACGAGCAGTACTTC	CASSEGIREPTYEQYF
15	NA	NA	TRBV7-6	TRBJ2-2	TGTGCCAGCAGCTCTTTCAAGGACAGCGCCGGGGAGCTGTTTTTT	CASSSFKDSAGELFF
17	TRBD2	few	TRBV6-2/TRBV6-3	TRBJ2-1	TGTGCCAGCAGTCCCTTAGCGGGGGAGGCTACCTACAATGAGCAGTTCTTC	CASSPLAGEATYNEQFF
13	NA	NA	TRBV19	TRBJ1-2	TGTGCCAGTAGTATCGGCGCTGCCTATGGCTACACCTTC	CASSIGAAYGYTF
18	NA	NA	TRBV4-3	TRBJ2-2	TGCGCCAGCAGCCCCACCCCCCGGGACGGAGGTAACACCGGGGAGCTGTTTTTT	CASSPTPRDGGNTGELFF
15	TRBD1	few	TRBV12-3/TRBV12-4	TRBJ1-4	TGTGCCAGCAGGCGTGGACAGGGGATTAATGAAAAACTGTTTTTT	CASRRGQGINEKLFF
15	NA	NA	TRBV5-1	TRBJ1-1	TGCGCCAGCAGCTTATCCCTGGGGATGAACACTGAAGCTTTCTTT	CASSLSLGMNTEAFF
13	TRBD1	NA	TRBV29-1	TRBJ2-1	TGCAGCGTTGAGGGACAGAGTTACAATGAGCAGTTCTTC	CSVEGQSYNEQFF
12	NA	few	TRBV29-1	TRBJ1-4	TGCAGCGTTGACATAGACAGAACGGAACTGTTTTTT	CSVDIDRTELFF
13	NA	NA	TRBV15	TRBJ2-3	TGTGCCACCAGTACCGTAGCCCCAGATACGCAGTATTTT	CATSTVAPDTQYF
17	TRBD1	few	TRBV5-4	TRBJ1-2	TGTGCCAGCAGCTCCACTGGACAGGGGGATATAGTTTATGGCTACACCTTC	CASSSTGQGDIVYGYTF
15	TRBD2	many	TRBV4-3	TRBJ2-7	TGCGCCAGCAGCCAAGACCCGGGAGGCCTCTACGAGCAGTACTTC	CASSQDPGGLYEQYF
14	NA	once	TRBV18	TRBJ2-2	TGTGCCAGCTCAACCGACGACCACACCGGGGAGCTGTTTTTT	CASSTDDHTGELFF
13	TRBD2	few	TRBV5-8	TRBJ2-1	TGTGCCAGCAGCTTGACTAGCGCCGTTGAGCAGTTCTTC	CASSLTSAVEQFF
13	NA	NA	TRBV5-1	TRBJ2-7	TGCGCCAGCAGCTTGGTTACCGGAAACGAGCAGTACTTC	CASSLVTGNEQYF
15	TRBD2	few	TRBV27	TRBJ2-3	TGTGCCAGCAGTTGGGGGAGCGGGGGCACAGATACGCAGTATTTT	CASSWGSGGTDTQYF
18	TRBD2	few	TRBV3-1	TRBJ2-3	TGTGCCAGCAGCCAAGAGGTCCTAGCGGGGGTACCCACAGATACGCAGTATTTT	CASSQEVLAGVPTDTQYF
13	TRBD2	NA	TRBV9	TRBJ2-1	TGTGCCAGCAGCCCTGGGACTAGCGGGGGGCAGTTCTTC	CASSPGTSGGQFF
17	TRBD1	many	TRBV15	TRBJ2-2	TGTGCCACCAGCAGGGACAATGGACAGGAGATCACCGGGGAGCTGTTTTTT	CATSRDNGQEITGELFF
16	NA	NA	TRBV5-1	TRBJ2-3	TGCGCCAGCAGCCTACCTGACAGGGTTCGGGGGGATACGCAGTATTTT	CASSLPDRVRGDTQYF
15	TRBD1	few	TRBV6-5	TRBJ2-1	TGTGCCAGCAGATTACCGGGACAGGGCTTCAATGAGCAGTTCTTC	CASRLPGQGFNEQFF
13	TRBD2	many	TRBV6-5	TRBJ2-5	TGTGCCAGCAGTTACAGCGGGGGGGGGACCCAGTACTTC	CASSYSGGGTQYF